A selection of T cell receptor beta chains follows, all from one sample in a study of early T cells in non-severe SARS-CoV-2 infection. MiXCR, run by TCRdb on the 5' RACE reads, gives a single entry per CDR3 protein. The repertoire holds 30,000 to 40,000 distinct CDR3 sequences, with roughly 7.1% as singletons. Sequenced material: whole blood, taken at baseline. Every receptor here comes from an adult who was a healthcare worker with PCR-confirmed SARS-CoV-2 infection or an uninfected control (not recorded which). CDR3s include the opening cysteine and the closing phenylalanine or tryptophan. D genes are given only for firm matches. Rows give clone size only sometimes, using once, few, many, or a class for an expanded clone.

d_gene: .
v_gene: TRBV10-3
j_gene: TRBJ2-7
abundance: .
CDR3nt: TGTGCCATCGAAGCAGGGAACGGTTTCCGATTC
CDR3aa: CAIEAGNGFRF

d_gene: TRBD1
v_gene: TRBV18
j_gene: TRBJ2-7
abundance: .
CDR3nt: TGTGCCAGCTCACCCCCAGACAGGGTGAACGAGCAGTACTTC
CDR3aa: CASSPPDRVNEQYF

d_gene: .
v_gene: TRBV12-3/TRBV12-4
j_gene: TRBJ1-2
abundance: few
CDR3nt: TGTGCCAGCAGCGCCACCACCTTATATGGCTACACCTTC
CDR3aa: CASSATTLYGYTF

d_gene: .
v_gene: TRBV6-4
j_gene: TRBJ2-3
abundance: many
CDR3nt: TGTGCCAGCAGTGCGGGAAGCACAGATACGCAGTATTTT
CDR3aa: CASSAGSTDTQYF

d_gene: TRBD2
v_gene: TRBV20-1
j_gene: TRBJ2-7
abundance: many
CDR3nt: TGCAGTGCTCAACCGGGACTAGCGAGAGACGAGCAGTACTTC
CDR3aa: CSAQPGLARDEQYF

d_gene: .
v_gene: TRBV18
j_gene: TRBJ1-5
abundance: few
CDR3nt: TGTGCCAGCTCAGGGGCCCTCAATCAGCCCCAGCATTTT
CDR3aa: CASSGALNQPQHF

d_gene: .
v_gene: TRBV5-1
j_gene: TRBJ2-7
abundance: few
CDR3nt: TGCGCCAGCAGCTTGGCCGGGACACCCATCGACGAGCAGTACTTC
CDR3aa: CASSLAGTPIDEQYF

d_gene: TRBD1
v_gene: TRBV27
j_gene: TRBJ1-3
abundance: few
CDR3nt: TGTGCCAGCAGTCAACGACAGGGAACTGGAAACACCATATATTTT
CDR3aa: CASSQRQGTGNTIYF

d_gene: .
v_gene: TRBV19
j_gene: TRBJ2-2
abundance: many
CDR3nt: TGTGCCAGTAGTCGGGGTCAGAACACCGGGGAGCTGTTTTTT
CDR3aa: CASSRGQNTGELFF

d_gene: TRBD2
v_gene: TRBV6-5
j_gene: TRBJ2-1
abundance: .
CDR3nt: TGTGCCAGCAGGGGGGCGCAGGGACTAGCGGGCGTCTACAATGAGCAGTTCTTC
CDR3aa: CASRGAQGLAGVYNEQFF

d_gene: TRBD1
v_gene: TRBV6-2/TRBV6-3
j_gene: TRBJ2-4
abundance: many
CDR3nt: TGTGCCAGCAGTGCCGGGACAGGGGACATTCAGTACTTC
CDR3aa: CASSAGTGDIQYF

d_gene: .
v_gene: TRBV5-5
j_gene: TRBJ1-2
abundance: .
CDR3nt: TGTGCCAGCAGCTTGATCGGCAGTCATTATGGCTACACCTTC
CDR3aa: CASSLIGSHYGYTF

d_gene: .
v_gene: TRBV5-1
j_gene: TRBJ1-2
abundance: many
CDR3nt: TGCGCCAGCAGCTTCAACCCCCCGGGGAGTGGGAACTATGGCTACACCTTC
CDR3aa: CASSFNPPGSGNYGYTF

d_gene: .
v_gene: TRBV5-1
j_gene: TRBJ2-7
abundance: .
CDR3nt: TGCGCCAGCAGCTTAGGCACGATGACTAGAGAGCAGTACTTC
CDR3aa: CASSLGTMTREQYF

d_gene: .
v_gene: TRBV20-1
j_gene: TRBJ1-2
abundance: .
CDR3nt: TGCAGTGCGCGGAGAAGTGGGGGCTACACCTTC
CDR3aa: CSARRSGGYTF

d_gene: TRBD1
v_gene: TRBV7-8
j_gene: TRBJ1-3
abundance: .
CDR3nt: TGTGCCAGCAGCCCAGGGACAGGGTCTGGAAACACCATATATTTT
CDR3aa: CASSPGTGSGNTIYF

d_gene: TRBD2
v_gene: TRBV6-4
j_gene: TRBJ2-1
abundance: many
CDR3nt: TGTGCCAGCAGTGCCCAACTAGCGCCCCCGGGGAATGAGCAGTTCTTC
CDR3aa: CASSAQLAPPGNEQFF

d_gene: TRBD2
v_gene: TRBV7-3
j_gene: TRBJ2-1
abundance: few
CDR3nt: TGTGCCAGCAGCCTCAGCGGGAACTACAATGAGCAGTTCTTC
CDR3aa: CASSLSGNYNEQFF

d_gene: TRBD1
v_gene: TRBV3-1
j_gene: TRBJ2-5
abundance: few
CDR3nt: TGTGCCAGCAGCCAACAGGGGGCGGCACAAGAGACCCAGTACTTC
CDR3aa: CASSQQGAAQETQYF

d_gene: .
v_gene: TRBV7-9
j_gene: TRBJ1-4
abundance: few
CDR3nt: TGTGCCAGCAGCTTAAGAAGTCTGGGCGAAAAACTGTTTTTT
CDR3aa: CASSLRSLGEKLFF

d_gene: TRBD1
v_gene: TRBV10-3
j_gene: TRBJ1-1
abundance: .
CDR3nt: TGTGCCATCAGCAAGACAGGGGCCACTGAAGCTTTCTTT
CDR3aa: CAISKTGATEAFF

d_gene: TRBD2
v_gene: TRBV13
j_gene: TRBJ2-3
abundance: few
CDR3nt: TGTGCCAGCAGCATCCGGACTAGCCGGTCGGATCCTAGCACAGATACGCAGTATTTT
CDR3aa: CASSIRTSRSDPSTDTQYF

d_gene: TRBD2
v_gene: TRBV20-1
j_gene: TRBJ2-1
abundance: few
CDR3nt: TGCAGTGCCGGGACTATGACAACCCCAAAGAAGAATGAGCAGTTCTTC
CDR3aa: CSAGTMTTPKKNEQFF

d_gene: .
v_gene: TRBV21-1
j_gene: TRBJ2-5
abundance: few
CDR3nt: TGTGCCAGCAGCAAAGTTTCACGGATAGGGGGTACCCAGTACTTC
CDR3aa: CASSKVSRIGGTQYF

d_gene: TRBD1
v_gene: TRBV29-1
j_gene: TRBJ2-1
abundance: .
CDR3nt: TGCAGCGTCGCCATCGGGGACAGCACCTATGAGCAGTTCTTC
CDR3aa: CSVAIGDSTYEQFF

d_gene: .
v_gene: TRBV28
j_gene: TRBJ2-5
abundance: .
CDR3nt: TGTGCCAGCAGTTTTAGGAACCAAGAGACCCAGTACTTC
CDR3aa: CASSFRNQETQYF

d_gene: TRBD1
v_gene: TRBV28
j_gene: TRBJ2-5
abundance: many
CDR3nt: TGTGCCAGCAGTCTAACTACAGGGGGAGTGGAGACCCAGTACTTC
CDR3aa: CASSLTTGGVETQYF

d_gene: TRBD2
v_gene: TRBV6-2/TRBV6-3
j_gene: TRBJ2-1
abundance: .
CDR3nt: TGTGCCAGCACTCTAACTAGCGGGAGGGTAAATGAGCAGTTCTTC
CDR3aa: CASTLTSGRVNEQFF

d_gene: .
v_gene: TRBV10-3
j_gene: TRBJ1-1
abundance: .
CDR3nt: TGTGCCTCCGGGGGAGGAAGTGGGACTGAAGCTTTCTTT
CDR3aa: CASGGGSGTEAFF

d_gene: .
v_gene: TRBV27
j_gene: TRBJ1-5
abundance: many
CDR3nt: TGTGCCAGCAGTTTTTCGCGAAGCAATCAGCCCCAGCATTTT
CDR3aa: CASSFSRSNQPQHF

d_gene: .
v_gene: TRBV7-9
j_gene: TRBJ2-5
abundance: few
CDR3nt: TGTGCCAGCAGCCTGATCTCAGTAATCGAGACCCAGTACTTC
CDR3aa: CASSLISVIETQYF

d_gene: TRBD2
v_gene: TRBV30
j_gene: TRBJ2-1
abundance: few
CDR3nt: TGTGCCTGGAGCTCCGGGCTAGCGGGATACAATGAGCAGTTCTTC
CDR3aa: CAWSSGLAGYNEQFF